This TCR beta chain was obtained from a study of blood T cell repertoires in COVID-19 (dated by TCRdb to about 2020). Concerning the study at large: Collaborator samples came from the United States, Italy and Spain and covered acute and convalescent phases of COVID-19. The material from the prospective study consisted of cDNA or gDNA derived from T cells, B-cell-depleted T cells, or PBMCs. Subjects who had been exposed to COVID-19, were actively infected with it, or had recovered from it provided the deeply sampled blood TCRbeta repertoires that made up the dataset. The repertoires were released in a freely available public database meant as a resource for research on the immune response to SARS-CoV-2. The samples were drawn from two sources: the first 160 participants of the ongoing ImmuneRACE study, and approximately 1,300 subjects contributed by 6 global collaborators. Nearly every sample came with metadata listing a de-identified subject ID, COVID-19 status, age in years and sex. Where available, HLA class I and class II types were taken from metadata supplied by the sample provider and were not determined by assay-based typing. General conclusions and limits of the study: The amount of clinical and demographic metadata varied by source and participant and was provided uncurated.

On this clone: Its antigen target is currently unknown. Per-base qualities were not stored, and no clone one base away is much larger.

In the prospective study, participants were about 18 to 95 years old, resided in 24 geographic areas of the United States, and were enrolled through a virtual design. In the prospective study, participants were assigned to cohorts based on the clinical history participants reported in a screening survey and a study questionnaire. For ImmuneRACE Cohort 3, a participant was defined as recovered based on two consecutive negative NP/OP PCR tests, clearance by a healthcare professional, or resolution of symptoms. In the prospective study, mobile phlebotomists collected whole blood, serum and a nasopharyngeal or oropharyngeal swab from each participant. Prospective study participants could optionally give additional blood draws and questionnaires over an approximately two-month period. Prospective study blood samples were shipped either frozen or at room temperature before DNA extraction. TCRbeta CDR3 regions were amplified from genomic DNA using the immunoSEQ Assay, a bias-controlled multiplex PCR. The study's processing was this. The number of nucleated cells in each sample was estimated by amplification of reference gene primers within the assay. Sequence reads were collapsed and filtered to measure the absolute abundance of every unique TCRbeta CDR3 rearrangement. For each sample, productive Simpson clonality was calculated by taking the square root of Simpson's diversity index across productive rearrangements. What TCRdb holds here is the immuneACCESS table cut down to in-frame rearrangements. Part of the clones is not present; checked against another copy, under half of the missing clones reflect an unresolved V gene, and the others are unexplained. D and trimming come from the DNA, and the V and J calls and clone size come from that table. The sample table contains 330,000 or so clones; only one count was recorded for roughly 90% of them. The biggest ten clones account for roughly 18% of the sample.

V and J are truncated by 8 bases and 4 bases respectively, leaving an intervening sequence of 17 bases. From a lookup of the germline V gene, CDR1 and CDR2 are MDHEN and SYDVKM. The cysteine opens and the phenylalanine closes a CDR3 of 14 amino acids. The retained sequence is limited to the CDR3, 42 bases, with the frame set at the first base. Material for sequencing was PBMCs or T cells enriched from blood (not recorded which). The clonotype originates from a woman in her 30s who had recovered from COVID-19. The receptor chain draws on TRBV28 and TRBJ1-2, with the D gene call left open. The nucleotide sequence reads TGTGCCAGCGGCCCGGGAGGGTCGGGCTATGGCTACACCTTC. Its protein reads: CASGPGGSGYGYTF.